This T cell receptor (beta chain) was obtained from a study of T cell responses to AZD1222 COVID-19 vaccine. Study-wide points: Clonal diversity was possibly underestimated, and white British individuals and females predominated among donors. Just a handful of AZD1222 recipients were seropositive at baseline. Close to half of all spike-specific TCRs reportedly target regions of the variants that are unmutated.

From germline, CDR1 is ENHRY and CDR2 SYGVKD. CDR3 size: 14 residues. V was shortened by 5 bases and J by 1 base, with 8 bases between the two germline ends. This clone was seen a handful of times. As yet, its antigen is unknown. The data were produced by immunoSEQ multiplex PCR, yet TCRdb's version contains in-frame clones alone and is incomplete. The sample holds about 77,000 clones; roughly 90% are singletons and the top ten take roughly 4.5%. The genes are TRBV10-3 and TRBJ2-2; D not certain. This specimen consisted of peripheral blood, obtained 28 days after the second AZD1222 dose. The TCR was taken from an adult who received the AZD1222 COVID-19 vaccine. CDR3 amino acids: CAISSGGNTGELFF. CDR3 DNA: TGTGCCATCAGTTCCGGCGGGAACACCGGGGAGCTGTTTTTT.